This is a list of T cell receptor beta chains from one sample in a study of naive and memory T cell subsets. Each CDR3 protein gets one entry after TCRdb re-called the UMI-ligation and nested PCR reads with MiXCR. There are about 17,000 distinct CDR3 sequences in the sample; 8% to 9.5% occur only once, and more than 20% lies in the top ten. What was sequenced was central memory CD8+ T cells from blood. The source of these receptors is a human donor in good health. The CDR3 runs from the conserved cysteine through the conserved F or W.

CDR3: CASSDAGGPDTQYF
V: TRBV6-4
J: TRBJ2-3

CDR3: CASSQDAGTGSEKLFF
V: TRBV3-1
J: TRBJ1-4

CDR3: CSATLAGTPTDTQYF
V: TRBV20-1
J: TRBJ2-3

CDR3: CASSLSRRYGYTF
V: TRBV28
J: TRBJ1-2

CDR3: CASSFPPGELFF
V: TRBV5-8
J: TRBJ2-2

CDR3: CASSQKPGLVRSDTQYF
V: TRBV23-1
J: TRBJ2-3

CDR3: CASSYSNAGPVNQPQHF
V: TRBV6-6
J: TRBJ1-5

CDR3: CASSELTGGTTYEQYF
V: TRBV4-1
J: TRBJ2-7

CDR3: CASSFPQGLPAPSYEQYF
V: TRBV11-2
J: TRBJ2-7

CDR3: CASSSIKAGGEINEQFF
V: TRBV11-3
J: TRBJ2-1

CDR3: CASSQEKAKAFF
V: TRBV4-2
J: TRBJ1-1

CDR3: CASSYVDTSTDTQYF
V: TRBV6-2/TRBV6-3
J: TRBJ2-3

CDR3: CASSIGLAGVSHNEQFF
V: TRBV7-8
J: TRBJ2-1

CDR3: CASSYSGSEASEQYF
V: TRBV6-6
J: TRBJ2-7

CDR3: CASSSLGGDTEAFF
V: TRBV7-3
J: TRBJ1-1

CDR3: CAASEGRGTDTQYF
V: TRBV6-1
J: TRBJ2-3

CDR3: CASSFPGDRGSYGYTF
V: TRBV5-1
J: TRBJ1-2

CDR3: CASSQARGVSYNEQFF
V: TRBV3-1
J: TRBJ2-1

CDR3: CAISESREDGETQYF
V: TRBV10-3
J: TRBJ2-5

CDR3: CASSQEVGGLAYEQYF
V: TRBV4-1
J: TRBJ2-7

CDR3: CSVFWGGRNIQYF
V: TRBV20-1
J: TRBJ2-4

CDR3: CSARVLKAGTGKGTVAFF
V: TRBV20-1
J: TRBJ1-1

CDR3: CAGAAGSDYNEQFF
V: TRBV7-8
J: TRBJ2-1

CDR3: CASSFPGAGSNEQFF
V: TRBV13
J: TRBJ2-1